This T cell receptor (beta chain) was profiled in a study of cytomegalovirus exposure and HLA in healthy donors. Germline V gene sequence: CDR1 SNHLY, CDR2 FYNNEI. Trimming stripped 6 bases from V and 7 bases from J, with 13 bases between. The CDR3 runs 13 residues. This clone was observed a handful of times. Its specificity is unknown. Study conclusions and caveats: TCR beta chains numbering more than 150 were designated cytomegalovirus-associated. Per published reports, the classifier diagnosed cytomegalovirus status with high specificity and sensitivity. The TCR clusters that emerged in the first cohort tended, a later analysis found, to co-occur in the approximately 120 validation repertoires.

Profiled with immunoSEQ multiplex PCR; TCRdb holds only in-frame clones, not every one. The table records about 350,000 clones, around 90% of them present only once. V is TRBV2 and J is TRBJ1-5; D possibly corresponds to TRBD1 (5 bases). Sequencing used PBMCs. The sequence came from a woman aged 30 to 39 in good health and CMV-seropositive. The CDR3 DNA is TGTGCCAGCAGCCTTGACAGAACCCAGCCCCAGCATTTT. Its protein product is CASSLDRTQPQHF. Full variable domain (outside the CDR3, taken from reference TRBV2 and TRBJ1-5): EPEVTQTPSHQVTQMGQEVILRCVPISNHLYFYWYRQILGQKVEFLVSFYNNEISEKSEIFDDQFSVERPDGSNFTLKIRSTKLEDSAMYFCASSLDRTQPQHFGDGTRLSIL.